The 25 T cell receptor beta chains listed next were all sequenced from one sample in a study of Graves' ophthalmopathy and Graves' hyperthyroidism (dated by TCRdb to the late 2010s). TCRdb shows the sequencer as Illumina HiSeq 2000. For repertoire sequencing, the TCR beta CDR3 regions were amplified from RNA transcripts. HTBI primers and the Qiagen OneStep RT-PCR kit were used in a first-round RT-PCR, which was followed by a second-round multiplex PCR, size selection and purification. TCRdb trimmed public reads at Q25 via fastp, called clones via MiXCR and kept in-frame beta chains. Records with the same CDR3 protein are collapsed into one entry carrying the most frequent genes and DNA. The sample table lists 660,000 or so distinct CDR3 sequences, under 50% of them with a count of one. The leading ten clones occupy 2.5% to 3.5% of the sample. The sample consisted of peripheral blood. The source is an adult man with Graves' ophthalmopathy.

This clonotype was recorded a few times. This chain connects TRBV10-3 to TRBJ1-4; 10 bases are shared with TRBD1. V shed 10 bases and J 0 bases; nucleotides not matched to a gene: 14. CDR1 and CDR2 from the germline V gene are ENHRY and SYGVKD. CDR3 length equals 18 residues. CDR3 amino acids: CASRARTGGSATNEKLFF. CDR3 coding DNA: TGTGCCAGCAGGGCGAGGACAGGGGGGTCAGCAACTAATGAAAAACTGTTTTTT.

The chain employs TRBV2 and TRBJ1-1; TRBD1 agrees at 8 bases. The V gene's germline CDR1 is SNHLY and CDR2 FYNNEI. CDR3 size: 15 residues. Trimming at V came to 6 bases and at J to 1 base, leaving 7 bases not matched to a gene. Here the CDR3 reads CASSAGTGENTEAFF. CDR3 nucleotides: TGTGCCAGCAGCGCCGGGACAGGAGAGAACACTGAAGCTTTCTTT.

The CDR3 sequence: CATSASTRLYGYTF. The DNA for the CDR3 is TGTGCCACCAGCGCCTCGACACGGCTCTATGGCTACACCTTC. The V and J genes are TRBV15 and TRBJ1-2, with D uncertain. V gave up 5 bases and J gave up 4 bases, with 14 bases separating them. Germline CDR1 and CDR2: LNHNV and YYDKDF (reference sequence). The CDR3 is 14 amino acids.

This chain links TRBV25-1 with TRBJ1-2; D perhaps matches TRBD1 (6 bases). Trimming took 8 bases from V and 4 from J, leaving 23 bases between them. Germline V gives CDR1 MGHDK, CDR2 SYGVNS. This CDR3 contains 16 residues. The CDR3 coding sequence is TGTGCCAGCGTCGAATTCAACAGGGCTGAAGGCTATGGCTACACCTTC. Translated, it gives CASVEFNRAEGYGYTF.

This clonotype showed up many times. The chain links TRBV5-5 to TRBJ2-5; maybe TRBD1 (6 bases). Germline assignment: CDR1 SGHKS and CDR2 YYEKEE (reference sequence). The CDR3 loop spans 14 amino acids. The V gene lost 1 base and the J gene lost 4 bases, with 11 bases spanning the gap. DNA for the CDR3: TGTGCCAGCAGCTTGAACGGCAGGGGAGAGACCCAGTACTTC. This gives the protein CASSLNGRGETQYF.

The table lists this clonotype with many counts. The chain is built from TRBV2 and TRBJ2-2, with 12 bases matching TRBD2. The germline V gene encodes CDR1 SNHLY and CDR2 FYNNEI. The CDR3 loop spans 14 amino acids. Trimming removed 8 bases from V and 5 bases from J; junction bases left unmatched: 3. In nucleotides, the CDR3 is TGTGCCAGCGTAGGGACTAGCGGGACCGGGGAGCTGTTTTTT. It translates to CASVGTSGTGELFF.

The CDR3 bases are TGTGCCAGCAGCCAAGTGGAATACACCATATATTTT. Its protein is CASSQVEYTIYF. The chain is built from TRBV3-1 and TRBJ1-3; D not resolved. Trimming cost V 1 base and J 8 bases, with 6 bases left between them. Per germline, CDR1 LGHDT and CDR2 YNNKEL (reference sequence). The CDR3 length is 12 residues.

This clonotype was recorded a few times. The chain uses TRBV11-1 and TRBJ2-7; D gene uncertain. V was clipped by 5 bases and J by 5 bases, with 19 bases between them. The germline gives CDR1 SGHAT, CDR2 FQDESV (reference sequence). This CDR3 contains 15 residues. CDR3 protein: CASSQGLRVGHEQYF. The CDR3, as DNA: TGTGCCAGCAGCCAAGGTCTACGAGTTGGGCACGAGCAGTACTTC.

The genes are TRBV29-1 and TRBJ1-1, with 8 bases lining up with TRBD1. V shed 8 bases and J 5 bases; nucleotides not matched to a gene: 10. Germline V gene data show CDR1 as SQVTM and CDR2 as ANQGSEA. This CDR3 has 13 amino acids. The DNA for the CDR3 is TGCAGCTCCTCCGGACAGGGAGGGACTGAAGCTTTCTTT. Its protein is CSSSGQGGTEAFF.

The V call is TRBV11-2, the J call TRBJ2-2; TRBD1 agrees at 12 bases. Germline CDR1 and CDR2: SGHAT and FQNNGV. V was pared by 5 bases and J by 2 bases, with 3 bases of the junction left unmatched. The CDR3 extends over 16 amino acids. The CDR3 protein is CASSPGTGGNTGELFF. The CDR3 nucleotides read TGTGCCAGCAGCCCAGGGACAGGGGGCAACACCGGGGAGCTGTTTTTT. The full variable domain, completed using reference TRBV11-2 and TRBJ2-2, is EAGVAQSPRYKIIEKRQSVAFWCNPISGHATLYWYQQILGQGPKLLIQFQNNGVVDDSQLPKDRFSAERLKGVDSTLKIQPAKLEDSAVYLCASSPGTGGNTGELFFGEGSRLTVL.

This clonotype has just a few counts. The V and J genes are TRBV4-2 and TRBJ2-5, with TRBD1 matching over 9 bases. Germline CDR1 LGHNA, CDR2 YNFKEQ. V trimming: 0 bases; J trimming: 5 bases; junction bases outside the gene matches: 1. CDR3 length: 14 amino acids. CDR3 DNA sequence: TGTGCCAGCAGCCAAGAACAGGGGGCGGAGACCCAGTACTTC. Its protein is CASSQEQGAETQYF.

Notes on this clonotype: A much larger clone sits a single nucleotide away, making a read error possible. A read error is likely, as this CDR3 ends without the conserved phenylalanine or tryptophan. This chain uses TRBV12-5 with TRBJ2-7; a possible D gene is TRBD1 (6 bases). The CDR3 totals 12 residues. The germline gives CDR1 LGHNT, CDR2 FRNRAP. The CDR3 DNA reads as TGTGCCAGCAGCACGGACAGTTACGAGCAGTACTGC. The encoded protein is CASSTDSYEQYC.

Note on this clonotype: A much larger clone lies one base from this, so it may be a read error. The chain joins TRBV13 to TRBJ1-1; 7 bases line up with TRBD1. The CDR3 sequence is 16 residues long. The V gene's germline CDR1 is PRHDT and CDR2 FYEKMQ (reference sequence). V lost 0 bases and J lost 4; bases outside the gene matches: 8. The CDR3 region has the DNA TGTGCCAGCAGCTTAGGGACAGGGAGGGCTAGCACTGAAGCTTTCTTT. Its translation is CASSLGTGRASTEAFF.

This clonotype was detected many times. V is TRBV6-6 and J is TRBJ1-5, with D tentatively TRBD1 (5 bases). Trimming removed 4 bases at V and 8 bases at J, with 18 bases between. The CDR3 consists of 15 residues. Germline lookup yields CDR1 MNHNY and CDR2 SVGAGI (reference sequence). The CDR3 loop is CASSSQGRANEPQHF. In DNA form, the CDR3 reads TGTGCCAGCAGTTCTCAGGGCAGGGCTAATGAGCCCCAGCATTTT.

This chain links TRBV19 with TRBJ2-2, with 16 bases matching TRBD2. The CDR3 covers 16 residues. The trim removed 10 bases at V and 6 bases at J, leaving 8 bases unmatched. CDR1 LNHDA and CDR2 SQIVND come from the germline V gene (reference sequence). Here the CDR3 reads CATSGGTSGGAGELFF. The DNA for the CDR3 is TGTGCCACTTCCGGGGGGACTAGCGGGGGGGCCGGGGAGCTGTTTTTT.

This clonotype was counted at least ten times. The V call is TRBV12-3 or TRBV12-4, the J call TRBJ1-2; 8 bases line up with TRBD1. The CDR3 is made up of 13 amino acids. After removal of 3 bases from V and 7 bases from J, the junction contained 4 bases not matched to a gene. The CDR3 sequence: CASSLTGEPGYTF. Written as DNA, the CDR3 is TGTGCCAGCAGTTTGACAGGGGAACCTGGCTACACCTTC.

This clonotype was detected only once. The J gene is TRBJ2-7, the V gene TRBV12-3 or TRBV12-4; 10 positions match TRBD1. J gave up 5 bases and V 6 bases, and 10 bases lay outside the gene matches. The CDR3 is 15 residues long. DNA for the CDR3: TGTGCCAGCAGCCCGGGACAGGGGAAGTCCCACGAGCAGTACTTC. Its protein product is CASSPGQGKSHEQYF.

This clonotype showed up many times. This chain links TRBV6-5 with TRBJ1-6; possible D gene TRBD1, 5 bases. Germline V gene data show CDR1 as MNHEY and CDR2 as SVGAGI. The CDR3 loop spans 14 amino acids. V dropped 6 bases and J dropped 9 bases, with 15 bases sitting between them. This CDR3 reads CASRNPGDGSPLHF. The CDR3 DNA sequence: TGTGCCAGCAGGAACCCGGGGGACGGTTCACCCCTCCACTTT.

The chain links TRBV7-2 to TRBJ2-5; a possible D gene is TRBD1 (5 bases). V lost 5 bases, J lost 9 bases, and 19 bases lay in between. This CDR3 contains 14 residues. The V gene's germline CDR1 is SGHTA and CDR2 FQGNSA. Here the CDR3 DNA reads TGTGCCAGCAGCGCGCTCGACAGAGATCAGCCCCAGTACTTC. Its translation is CASSALDRDQPQYF.

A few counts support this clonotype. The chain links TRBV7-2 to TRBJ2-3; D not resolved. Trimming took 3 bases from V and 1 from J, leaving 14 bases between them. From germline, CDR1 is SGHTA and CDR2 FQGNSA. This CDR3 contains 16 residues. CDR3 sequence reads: CASSLQGWARTDTQYF. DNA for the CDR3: TGTGCCAGCAGCTTGCAAGGGTGGGCTCGCACAGATACGCAGTATTTT.

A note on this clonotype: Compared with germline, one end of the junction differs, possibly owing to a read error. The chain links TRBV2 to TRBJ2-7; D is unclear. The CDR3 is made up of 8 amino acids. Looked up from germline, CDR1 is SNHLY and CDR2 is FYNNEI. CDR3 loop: CASSEKLW. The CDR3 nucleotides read TGTGCCAGCAGTGAAAAGTTATGG.

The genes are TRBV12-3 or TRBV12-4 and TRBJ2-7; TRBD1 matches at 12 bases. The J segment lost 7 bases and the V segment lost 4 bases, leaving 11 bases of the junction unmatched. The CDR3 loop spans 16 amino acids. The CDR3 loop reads CASSYLRDRGREEQYF. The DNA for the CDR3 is TGTGCCAGCAGTTACCTCCGGGACAGGGGGCGGGAAGAGCAGTACTTC.

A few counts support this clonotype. For the CDR3, the DNA is TGTGCCAGCAGTTTACCAGGGGCGAACGAGCAGTACTTC. It translates to CASSLPGANEQYF. This rearrangement joins TRBV12-3 or TRBV12-4 to TRBJ2-7; maybe TRBD1 (6 bases). The germline V and J ends were trimmed by 2 bases and 5 bases, with 10 bases remaining between them. This CDR3 has 13 amino acids.

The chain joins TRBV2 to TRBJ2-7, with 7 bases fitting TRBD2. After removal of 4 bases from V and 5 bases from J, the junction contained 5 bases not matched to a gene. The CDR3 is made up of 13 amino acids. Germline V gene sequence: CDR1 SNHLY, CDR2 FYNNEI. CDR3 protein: CASSGGGRDEQYF. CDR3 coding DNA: TGTGCCAGCAGTGGGGGGGGAAGGGACGAGCAGTACTTC.

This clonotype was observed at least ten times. The CDR3 DNA sequence: TGTGCCAGCAGCGGGGGACGGGGCGGGGAGACCCAGTACTTC. This translates into CASSGGRGGETQYF. V is TRBV7-9 and J is TRBJ2-5; tentatively, D is TRBD1 or TRBD2 (5 bases each). Germline loops: CDR1 SEHNR, CDR2 FQNEAQ (reference sequence). Trimming took 5 bases from V and 5 from J, leaving 15 bases between them. The CDR3 runs to 14 residues.